This is a list of T cell receptor beta chains from one sample in a study of graft-versus-host responses after intestinal transplantation. Their specific antigens are unknown. Clones were read by immunoSEQ multiplex PCR, and TCRdb kept only the in-frame ones, dropping some. The sample lists 80,000 to 95,000 clones, about 93% occurring once. The sample here was unstimulated CD8+ T cells sorted from spleen or lymph node cells, taken before intestinal transplant. These receptors were taken from a human donor who received an intestinal transplant. CDR3s include the opening cysteine and the closing phenylalanine or tryptophan.

V gene,J gene,CDR3 protein
TRBV5-4,TRBJ2-1,CASSFGGNEQFF
TRBV28,TRBJ2-5,CASSRLIGETQYF
TRBV30,TRBJ1-1,CACTPGGGPNTEAFF
TRBV13,TRBJ2-3,CASSSRDFETDTQYF
TRBV19,TRBJ1-1,CASSSPGITEAFF
TRBV27,TRBJ2-7,CASMSGTTYEQYF
TRBV7-9,TRBJ1-2,CASSHGTFIYGYTF
TRBV18,TRBJ2-7,CASSPGEGSSYEQYF
TRBV7-9,TRBJ1-1,CASSLNGQPNTEAFF
TRBV5-6,TRBJ2-7,CASSLDSGLAGENEQYF
TRBV27,TRBJ2-5,CASSPGTALGFQETQYF
TRBV7-9,TRBJ2-3,CASSLSGGGAVADTQYF
TRBV7-7,TRBJ2-3,CASSSTSGGADTQYF
TRBV5-4,TRBJ2-7,CASSMADGVGYEQYF
TRBV7-9,.,CASSLGAGGDEQYF
TRBV27,TRBJ2-7,CASSYEPGQRYEQYF
TRBV11-2,TRBJ2-2,CASSLDYQGPNTGELFF
TRBV27,TRBJ2-2,CASSSEVGVNTGELFF
TRBV5-6,TRBJ2-7,CASSVPTGGYEQYF
TRBV19,TRBJ2-3,CASSIVGSRADTQYF
TRBV27,TRBJ2-1,CASSLRQGLHNEQFF
TRBV7-2,TRBJ2-3,CASSLESGGITDTQYF
TRBV5-6,TRBJ2-7,CASSLALAGPTYEQYF
TRBV11-3,TRBJ2-7,CASSIGTGGSYEQYF
TRBV7-2,TRBJ2-7,CASSLTGYYEQYF
TRBV4-3,TRBJ1-1,CASSQDGRNWGESEAFF
TRBV5-8,TRBJ1-2,CASSLVGADGYTF
TRBV7-9,TRBJ1-1,CASSFTLDRANTEAFF
TRBV11-3,TRBJ2-5,CASSNIRDRESGETQYF
TRBV6-5,TRBJ1-1,CASSYDLAEAFF
TRBV5-4,TRBJ1-1,CASSLGGGLTEAFF
TRBV7-8,TRBJ1-5,CASSLGQYSNQPQHF
TRBV29-1,TRBJ2-3,CSVDDAFGRGEQWTDTQYF
TRBV27,TRBJ2-2,CASSLTSGGATGELFF
TRBV27,TRBJ2-1,CASSIRTGGGYEQFF
TRBV27,TRBJ2-7,CASSYRGQIYEQYF
TRBV9,TRBJ1-6,CASSAGSGVNSPLHF
TRBV7-9,TRBJ2-2,CASSLTEVTGELFF
TRBV9,TRBJ1-1,CASSVAGGLGTEAFF
TRBV27,TRBJ2-2,CASSLKTTGELFF
TRBV27,TRBJ2-5,CASSFRGQETQYF
TRBV10-3,TRBJ2-3,CATQTRDDTDTQYF
TRBV10-3,TRBJ2-2,CAISESLVANTGELFF
TRBV27,TRBJ1-1,CASSFSPTGGLDEAFF
TRBV10-2,TRBJ2-1,CASSLEGLAYSYNEQFF
TRBV15,TRBJ1-6,CATSPTESLSPLHF
TRBV6-1,TRBJ2-7,CASIDITSYEQYF
TRBV7-2,TRBJ1-1,CASSLGVGGTEAFF
TRBV5-8,TRBJ2-2,CASSPTGEKNTGELFF
TRBV7-8,TRBJ2-1,CASSSRDTSYNEQFF
TRBV7-9,TRBJ2-3,CASSQIAGGVTDTQYF
TRBV12-5,TRBJ2-1,CASGLPSRDSEQFF
TRBV4-3,TRBJ2-3,CASSQEVRRVGRTDTQYF
TRBV7-2,TRBJ2-3,CASSTITGEDTQYF
TRBV4-1,TRBJ2-7,CASSQEPGASYEQYF